What follows is one T cell receptor (beta chain) and its context. Only a few counts were recorded for this clone. There is no known antigen for this receptor. No per-base quality is available; no much larger clone lies one base away. The sample is drawn from a study of blood T cell repertoires in COVID-19 (TCRdb year 2020). In the study overall: Collaborator samples came from the United States, Italy and Spain and covered acute and convalescent phases of COVID-19. Samples came from the ongoing ImmuneRACE study (first 160 participants) plus 1,254 subjects from 6 global collaborators. The repertoires were made available in a free public database intended to serve as a resource for research on the immune response to SARS-CoV-2. The sample metadata nearly always contained a de-identified subject ID, COVID-19 status, age in years and sex. The material from the prospective study consisted of cDNA or gDNA derived from T cells, B-cell-depleted T cells, or PBMCs. Subjects who had been exposed to COVID-19, were actively infected with it, or had recovered from it provided the deeply sampled blood TCRbeta repertoires that made up the dataset. Where available, HLA class I and class II types were taken from metadata supplied by the sample provider and were not determined by assay-based typing. On the study overall, not on this receptor specifically: The quantity of clinical and demographic metadata differed by source and by participant and was supplied without curation.

TCRbeta CDR3 regions were amplified from genomic DNA using the immunoSEQ Assay, a bias-controlled multiplex PCR. In the authors' own workflow: Nucleated cell counts per sample were estimated from amplification of reference gene primers within the assay. To quantify the absolute abundance of each unique TCRbeta CDR3 rearrangement, sequence reads were collapsed and filtered. Productive Simpson clonality was computed per sample as the square root of Simpson's diversity index over productive rearrangements. In its TCRdb copy, this immuneACCESS table keeps in-frame sequences only and misses some clones. Where compared with another copy, unresolved V genes explain less than half of these, and the others have no known cause. Clone size and the V and J calls come from that table; the DNA yielded D and trimming. Recorded for this sample are about 180,000 clones; around 79% of them occurred a single time. Approximately 27% of the sample belongs to the ten largest clones.

The V end loses 6 bases and the J end loses 7 bases, and a stretch of 21 bases separates them. CDR1 and CDR2, looked up from the germline V gene, are KGHSH and LQKENI. The CDR3, from cysteine to phenylalanine, totals 15 residues. The sequence is cut down to CDR3 DNA, 45 bases in frame from base 1. Whole blood was collected in K2EDTA tubes by collaborating institutions according to the institutions' own protocols. For TCRbeta analysis, collaborators shipped samples in one of three forms: frozen whole blood, isolated PBMCs, or DNA extracted from either of those sample types. This receptor was identified in a woman aged 70-85 years with acute or convalescent COVID-19. The sequence joins TRBV18 to TRBJ1-2; the D gene identity is not certain. Sequencing used peripheral blood. The sequence in DNA is TGTGCCAGCTCCCCAGATCCCGGACCGCGGGGTGGCTACACCTTC. It specifies CASSPDPGPRGGYTF.